The 24 T cell receptor beta chains presented below share a single source sample, sequenced in a study of blood T cell repertoires in COVID-19. Assay used: immunoSEQ multiplex PCR; TCRdb lists only in-frame clones, some missing. The profile shows hundreds of thousands of clones, 70% to 90% of them singletons. The sequencing input was peripheral blood. The receptors originated from a woman aged 50 to 60 with COVID-19, enrolled during active disease.

The genes are TRBV5-3 and TRBJ2-7; a weak D match, TRBD1 (6 bases). TRBV5-3 is flagged as an ORF with uncertain function. V was clipped by 4 bases and J by 0 bases, with 14 bases between them. This CDR3 has 15 amino acids. This CDR3 is CARSADRWSSYEQYF. DNA for the CDR3: TGTGCCAGAAGCGCCGACAGGTGGAGCTCCTACGAGCAGTACTTC.

The chain is built from TRBV7-6 and TRBJ2-1; D unresolved. CDR1 SGHVS and CDR2 FNYEAQ come from the germline V gene. The V end was cut by 1 base, the J end by 0 bases, with 10 bases between. The CDR3 is made up of 16 amino acids. CDR3 nucleotide sequence: TGTGCCAGCAGCTTAGATGGGCCGAGCTCCTACAATGAGCAGTTCTTC. Protein: CASSLDGPSSYNEQFF.

The rearrangement uses TRBV3-1 (or the pseudogene TRBV3-2) and TRBJ2-2; possible D gene TRBD2, 5 bases. Trimming left V 0 bases short and J 6 bases short, with 8 bases between. This CDR3 has 14 residues. The germline gives CDR1 LGHDT, CDR2 YNNKEL (reference sequence). CDR3 sequence: CASSQDSRAGELFF. The DNA of the CDR3 is TGTGCCAGCAGCCAAGATTCGAGGGCCGGGGAGCTGTTTTTT.

The rearrangement links TRBV9 to TRBJ2-3, with 8 bases lining up with TRBD2. The V segment lost 4 bases and the J segment 2 bases; nucleotides outside the gene matches: 9. CDR1 SGDLS and CDR2 YYNGEE come from the germline V gene. The CDR3 spans 16 residues. The CDR3 DNA sequence: TGTGCCAGCAGCTTCTCAGCGGGGGCCGACACAGATACGCAGTATTTT. Encoded protein: CASSFSAGADTDTQYF.

The V and J genes are TRBV7-6 and TRBJ2-1; 11 bases fit TRBD1. The V gene's germline CDR1 is SGHVS and CDR2 FNYEAQ. Trimming cost V 4 bases and J 4 bases; bases outside gene matches: 6. This CDR3 has 16 amino acids. This CDR3 is CASSSRTGGSYNEQFF. CDR3 nucleotides: TGTGCCAGCAGCTCAAGGACAGGGGGCTCGTACAATGAGCAGTTCTTC.

The rearrangement joins TRBV11-2 to TRBJ2-5; tentative D call: TRBD1 (6 bases). Germline V gives CDR1 SGHAT, CDR2 FQNNGV. The CDR3 has 14 amino acids. With 5 bases removed from V and 5 bases from J, the gap between germline ends came to 15 bases. The CDR3 region has the DNA TGTGCCAGCAGCCTTACAGGGCTCGCGGAGACCCAGTACTTC. This encodes CASSLTGLAETQYF. The full variable domain, completed using reference TRBV11-2 and TRBJ2-5, is EAGVAQSPRYKIIEKRQSVAFWCNPISGHATLYWYQQILGQGPKLLIQFQNNGVVDDSQLPKDRFSAERLKGVDSTLKIQPAKLEDSAVYLCASSLTGLAETQYFGPGTRLLVL.

The J gene is TRBJ2-4, the V gene TRBV6-2 or TRBV6-3; D is undetermined. CDR3 length: 15 amino acids. In germline, CDR1 is MNHEY, CDR2 SVGEGT. Trimming shortened V by 0 bases and J by 1 base, and 7 bases separated the two germline ends. The CDR3 region has the DNA TGTGCCAGCAGTTACTCGAGGAGTGCCAAAAACATTCAGTACTTC. It is translated as CASSYSRSAKNIQYF.

The gene calls are TRBV10-3 and TRBJ2-7; possibly TRBD1 for D (5 bases). The germline gives CDR1 ENHRY, CDR2 SYGVKD. The CDR3 runs to 12 residues. The ends were cut back, 1 base at V and 6 bases at J, with 7 bases in the middle. The CDR3 DNA reads as TGTGCCATCAGTGAGTGGCAGGGCGAGCAGTACTTC. It specifies CAISEWQGEQYF.

This chain uses TRBV12-1 with TRBJ1-3; TRBD1, as called in the table, went unchecked against the DNA. TRBV12-1 constitutes a pseudogene. This CDR3 contains 15 residues. CDR3 in DNA: TGTGCCAGCAGTCCTTACAGGGCCGAGGGAAACACCATATATTTT. It is translated as CASSPYRAEGNTIYF.

The chain couples TRBV5-1 to TRBJ2-1, with 9 bases that match TRBD2. V was pared by 5 bases and J by 0 bases, with 6 bases of the junction left unmatched. This CDR3 is 16 amino acids long. Germline CDR1 SGHRS, CDR2 YFSETQ. CDR3 in amino acids: CASRHNSGSSYNEQFF. CDR3 nucleotide sequence: TGCGCCAGCAGGCATAATAGCGGGAGCTCCTACAATGAGCAGTTCTTC.

The V gene is TRBV28, the J gene TRBJ1-1, with D perhaps matching TRBD1 (6 bases). This CDR3 has 15 residues. From germline, CDR1 is MDHEN and CDR2 SYDVKM. Between the trimmed V and J ends, which lost 5 bases and 1 base, there was a span of 14 bases. This CDR3 reads CASSPTGYPNTEAFF. CDR3 in DNA: TGTGCCAGCAGTCCTACAGGGTACCCGAACACTGAAGCTTTCTTT.

V usage is TRBV19 and J usage is TRBJ2-2; the D is unclear. Trimming removed 6 bases at V and 4 bases at J, with 12 bases between. CDR1 is LNHDA, CDR2 SQIVND, per germline (reference sequence). The length of the CDR3 is 14 residues. CDR3 loop: CASSISVSTGELFF. DNA of the CDR3: TGTGCCAGTAGCATATCGGTGTCCACCGGGGAGCTGTTTTTT.

This chain uses TRBV4-2 with TRBJ2-3; 13 bases map to TRBD2. Germline V gives CDR1 LGHNA, CDR2 YNFKEQ. Trimming took 4 bases from V and 4 from J; bases not matched to a gene: 8. CDR3 length: 17 amino acids. CDR3 protein: CASSLTSGGAYADTQYF. In nucleotides, the CDR3 is TGTGCCAGCAGCCTAACTAGCGGGGGGGCCTACGCAGATACGCAGTATTTT.

This chain links TRBV5-6 with TRBJ1-2; 9 nucleotides align to TRBD1. Per germline, CDR1 SGHDT and CDR2 YYEEEE. This CDR3 has 13 amino acids. Losses at the gene ends were 0 bases for V and 6 bases for J; bases not matched to a gene: 0. CDR3 bases: TGTGCCAGCAGCTTGGGACAGGGGGATGGCTACACCTTC. Translation: CASSLGQGDGYTF.

CDR3 coding DNA: TGTGCCAGCTCAACTAGCCCGGGACAGGGGGCCGGGAAGACTGAAGCTTTCTTT. Its translation is CASSTSPGQGAGKTEAFF. This sequence joins TRBV18 and TRBJ1-1, with 12 bases lining up with TRBD1. CDR1 is KGHSH, CDR2 LQKENI, per germline. This CDR3 is 18 amino acids long. V was pared by 5 bases and J by 5 bases, with 15 bases of the junction left unmatched.

The chain recombines TRBV30 with TRBJ1-1; D call uncertain. CDR1 and CDR2 from the germline V gene are GTSNPN and SVGIG (reference sequence). This CDR3 comprises 13 residues. V gave up 0 bases and J gave up 12 bases, with 17 bases separating them. CDR3 loop: CAWSVNMKTGTFF. DNA of the CDR3: TGTGCCTGGAGTGTAAATATGAAAACGGGGACTTTCTTT.

J is TRBJ1-1 and V is TRBV11-2; D perhaps matches TRBD1 (5 bases). The V gene lost 3 bases and the J gene lost 4 bases, with 12 bases spanning the gap. CDR1 is SGHAT, CDR2 FQNNGV, per germline. This CDR3 spans 14 amino acids. The CDR3 spells CASSFEGQGTEAFF. The CDR3 coding sequence is TGTGCCAGCAGCTTTGAAGGGCAGGGCACTGAAGCTTTCTTT.

V usage is TRBV12-3 or TRBV12-4 and J usage is TRBJ2-1, with D perhaps TRBD2 (6 bases). The CDR3 covers 12 residues. V shed 5 bases and J shed 10 bases, with 12 bases lying between them. Here the CDR3 DNA reads TGTGCCAGCAGTATCGGGGGACGGGAGCAGTTCTTC. Its protein product is CASSIGGREQFF.

The rearrangement uses TRBV11-3 and TRBJ1-1; 7 positions agree with TRBD1. This CDR3 has 13 amino acids. Germline CDR1 is SGHNT and CDR2 is YENEEA. The junction had 4 bases not matched to a gene; V was cut back by 1 base and J by 8 bases. This CDR3 is CASSLVQGTEAFF. The CDR3 bases are TGTGCCAGCAGCTTAGTACAGGGGACCGAAGCTTTCTTT.

This chain uses TRBV7-8 with TRBJ1-1; no reliable D call. This CDR3 is 14 amino acids long. V lost 5 bases to trimming and J lost 7 bases, with 17 bases between them. CDR1 and CDR2 (germline): SGHVS, FQNEAQ. CDR3 nucleotides: TGTGCCAGCAGCCCCAGTAGGACTTTCCGTGAAGCTTTCTTT. Translated: CASSPSRTFREAFF.

The chain couples TRBV5-1 to TRBJ2-1, with TRBD2 matching 13 bases. The germline V gene has CDR1 SGHRS and CDR2 YFSETQ. The CDR3 is 19 amino acids. V gave up 2 bases and J gave up 6 bases; unmatched junction bases: 14. The CDR3 protein is CASSFQTSGGPFDGNEQFF. The CDR3 coding sequence is TGCGCCAGCAGCTTCCAGACTAGCGGGGGGCCCTTCGATGGCAATGAGCAGTTCTTC.

J is TRBJ2-7 and V is TRBV4-1, with 11 bases fitting TRBD2. The germline V gene encodes CDR1 MGHRA and CDR2 YSYEKL. CDR3 length: 14 amino acids. Losses at the gene ends were 0 bases for V and 7 bases for J; bases not matched to a gene: 2. The CDR3 reads CASSQERLAGEQYF. The CDR3 coding sequence is TGCGCCAGCAGCCAAGAGAGACTAGCGGGGGAGCAGTACTTC.

The chain couples TRBV5-8 to TRBJ2-2, with D possibly being TRBD1 (6 bases). CDR1 and CDR2 from the germline V gene are SGHTS and YDEGEE. CDR3 length: 17 amino acids. Trimming stripped 4 bases from V and 6 bases from J, with 22 bases between. CDR3 bases: TGTGCCAGCAGCCATGGACGTACAGGGTCTATCTCCGGGGAGCTGTTTTTT. Its translation is CASSHGRTGSISGELFF.

The rearrangement joins TRBV6-5 to TRBJ1-4; the match to TRBD1 covers 7 bases. This CDR3 has 12 residues. The V gene's germline CDR1 is MNHEY and CDR2 SVGAGI. Trimming cost V 7 bases and J 8 bases; bases outside gene matches: 4. The CDR3 sequence is CASKGAREKLFF. The CDR3 nucleotides are TGTGCCAGCAAGGGGGCCAGGGAAAAACTGTTTTTT.